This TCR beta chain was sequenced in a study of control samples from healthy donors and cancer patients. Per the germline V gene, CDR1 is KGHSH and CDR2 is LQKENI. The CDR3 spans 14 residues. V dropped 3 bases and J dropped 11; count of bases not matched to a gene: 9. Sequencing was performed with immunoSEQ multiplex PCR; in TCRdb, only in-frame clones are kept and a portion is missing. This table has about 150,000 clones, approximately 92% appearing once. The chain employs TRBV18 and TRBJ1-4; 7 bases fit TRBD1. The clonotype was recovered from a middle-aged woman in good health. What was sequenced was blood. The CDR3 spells CASSPGTEVGKLFF. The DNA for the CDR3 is TGTGCCAGCTCACCCGGGACAGAAGTCGGTAAACTGTTTTTT.